The clone carrying this T cell receptor (beta chain) was found a few times. As yet, its antigen is unknown. TCRdb fed the 5' RACE reads into MiXCR, producing one record per CDR3 protein. Of a few hundred thousand distinct CDR3 sequences listed, around a sixth were seen once; the top ten hold around 15%. The source of the sample is a study of T cells after yellow fever vaccination. Study as a whole: Researchers used SMART-Seq v4 Ultra Low Input to prepare fractions that had low cell numbers. General study points: Clonotypes found in both CD4 and CD8 compartments made up a small share. Reappearance after the booster was seen for most primary-vaccination clones, at approximately 97% CD4 and about 90% CD8.

There are 16 residues in the CDR3. V shed 5 bases, J shed 4 bases, and the junction held 12 bases outside the gene matches. Germline CDR1 SGHTA, CDR2 FQGNSA. This specimen consisted of PBMCs, obtained about 5 days after the first yellow fever vaccination. The TCR comes from a young man who received the YFV17D yellow fever vaccine. The V call is TRBV7-2, the J call TRBJ1-1; TRBD1 matches 8 bases. CDR3 sequence: CASSKDRGVWFTEAFF. CDR3 bases: TGTGCCAGCAGCAAAGACAGGGGAGTTTGGTTCACTGAAGCTTTCTTT.